A single sample is the source of the 2 T cell receptor beta chains below, sequenced in a study of blood T cell repertoires in COVID-19. Repertoires were generated with immunoSEQ multiplex PCR, while TCRdb's copy carries only in-frame clones and drops some. The sample holds 250,000 to 300,000 clones, around 90% seen once. The sequenced sample consisted of PBMCs or T cells enriched from blood (not recorded which). All receptors come from a woman between 40 and 55 years old with acute COVID-19.

The rearrangement uses TRBV7-9 and TRBJ1-1; 9 bases are a match to TRBD1. The germline V gene has CDR1 SEHNR and CDR2 FQNEAQ (reference sequence). This CDR3 region has 15 residues. The ends lost 4 bases at V and 7 bases at J; junction bases unmatched: 10. The CDR3 loop reads CASSSRGGQGGEAFF. CDR3 nucleotide sequence: TGTGCCAGCAGCTCTAGGGGGGGACAGGGAGGTGAAGCTTTCTTT.

This chain uses TRBV9 with TRBJ2-1, with D uncertain. Germline CDR1 is SGDLS and CDR2 is YYNGEE. V lost 2 bases to trimming and J lost 6 bases, with 12 bases between them. The CDR3 consists of 14 residues. CDR3 nucleotides: TGTGCCAGCAGCGTTTCTTCCACAACCAATGAGCAGTTCTTC. Protein product: CASSVSSTTNEQFF.